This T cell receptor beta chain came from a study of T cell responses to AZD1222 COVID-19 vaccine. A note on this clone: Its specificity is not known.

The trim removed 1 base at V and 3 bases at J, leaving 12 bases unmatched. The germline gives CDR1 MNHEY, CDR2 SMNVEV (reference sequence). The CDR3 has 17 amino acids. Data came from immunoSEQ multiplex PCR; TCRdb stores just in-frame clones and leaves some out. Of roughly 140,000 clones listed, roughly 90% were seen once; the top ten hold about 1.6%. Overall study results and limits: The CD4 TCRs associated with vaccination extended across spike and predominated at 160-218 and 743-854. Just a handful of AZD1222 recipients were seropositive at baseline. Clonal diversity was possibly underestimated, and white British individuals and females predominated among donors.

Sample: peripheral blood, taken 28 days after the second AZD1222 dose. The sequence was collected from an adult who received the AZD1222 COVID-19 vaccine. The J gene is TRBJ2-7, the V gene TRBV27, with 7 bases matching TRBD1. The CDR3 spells CASSLYLGAGGFYEQYF. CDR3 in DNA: TGTGCCAGCAGTTTATACCTTGGGGCAGGGGGTTTCTACGAGCAGTACTTC.